The clone carrying this T cell receptor (beta chain) was picked up many times. Universal primer sites and UMIs were introduced during 5'RACE template-switching synthesis of TCR cDNA. Using its own MiXCR run on the 5' RACE reads, TCRdb lists one record per CDR3 protein. The sample contains about 340,000 distinct CDR3 sequences, around 12% of which appear only once. These data originate in a study of T cells after yellow fever vaccination. After removal of 4 bases from V and 4 bases from J, the junction contained 10 bases not matched to a gene. The CDR3 is made up of 19 amino acids. The germline gives CDR1 SGHTA, CDR2 FQGNSA.

The source of this sequence is a man younger than 30 who received the YFV17D yellow fever vaccine. The sample in question was CD4+ T cells sorted from PBMCs, obtained 15 days after the yellow fever booster vaccination. The chain carries TRBV7-2 and TRBJ2-1, with 16 bases fitting TRBD2. The CDR3 is CASSSAVGLAGGGYNEQFF. CDR3 in DNA: TGTGCCAGCAGCTCCGCCGTGGGACTAGCGGGGGGGGGTTACAATGAGCAGTTCTTC.